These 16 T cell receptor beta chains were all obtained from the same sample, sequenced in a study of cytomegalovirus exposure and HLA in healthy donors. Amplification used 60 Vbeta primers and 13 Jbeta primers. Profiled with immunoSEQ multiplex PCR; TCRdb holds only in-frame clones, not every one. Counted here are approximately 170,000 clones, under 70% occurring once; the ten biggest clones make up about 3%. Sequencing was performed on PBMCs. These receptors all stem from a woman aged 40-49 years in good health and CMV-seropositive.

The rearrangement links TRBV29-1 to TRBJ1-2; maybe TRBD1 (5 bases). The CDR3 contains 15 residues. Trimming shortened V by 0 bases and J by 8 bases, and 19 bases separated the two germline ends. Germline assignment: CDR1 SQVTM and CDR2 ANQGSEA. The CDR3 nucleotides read TGCAGCGTTGAAGATCGCTCCAGGACACTTAAGGGCTACACCTTC. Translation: CSVEDRSRTLKGYTF. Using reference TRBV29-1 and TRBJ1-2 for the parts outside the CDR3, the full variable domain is SAVISQKPSRDICQRGTSLTIQCQVDSQVTMMFWYRQQPGQSLTLIATANQGSEATYESGFVIDKFPISRPNLTFSTLTVSNMSPEDSSIYLCSVEDRSRTLKGYTFGSGTRLTVV.

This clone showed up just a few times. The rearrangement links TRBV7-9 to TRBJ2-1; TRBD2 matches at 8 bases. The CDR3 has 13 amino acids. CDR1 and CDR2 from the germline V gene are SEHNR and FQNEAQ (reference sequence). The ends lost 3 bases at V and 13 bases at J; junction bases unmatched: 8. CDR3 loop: CASSLTGTSLQFF. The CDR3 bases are TGTGCCAGCAGCTTGACCGGGACTAGTTTACAGTTCTTC. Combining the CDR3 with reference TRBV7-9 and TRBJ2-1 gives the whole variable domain DTGVSQNPRHKITKRGQNVTFRCDPISEHNRLYWYRQTLGQGPEFLTYFQNEAQLEKSRLLSDRFSAERPKGSFSTLEIQRTEQGDSAMYLCASSLTGTSLQFFGPGTRLTVL.

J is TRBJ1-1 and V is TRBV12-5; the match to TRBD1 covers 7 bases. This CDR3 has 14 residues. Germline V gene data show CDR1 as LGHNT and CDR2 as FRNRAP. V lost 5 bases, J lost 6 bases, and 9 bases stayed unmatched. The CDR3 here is CASGPDRMVPEAFF. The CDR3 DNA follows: TGTGCTAGTGGTCCGGACAGGATGGTCCCTGAAGCTTTCTTT.

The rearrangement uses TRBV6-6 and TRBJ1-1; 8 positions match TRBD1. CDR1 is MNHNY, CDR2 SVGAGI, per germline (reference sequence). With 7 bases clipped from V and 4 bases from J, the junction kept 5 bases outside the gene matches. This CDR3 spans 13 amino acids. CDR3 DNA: TGTGCCAGCACCGGAACAGGGGGCACTGAAGCTTTCTTT. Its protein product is CASTGTGGTEAFF.

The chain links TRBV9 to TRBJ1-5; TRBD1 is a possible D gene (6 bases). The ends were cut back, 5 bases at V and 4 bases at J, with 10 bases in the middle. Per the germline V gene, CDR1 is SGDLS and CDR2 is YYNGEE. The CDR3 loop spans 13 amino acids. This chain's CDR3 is CASRTTGNQPQHF. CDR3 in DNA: TGTGCCAGCAGGACAACAGGGAATCAGCCCCAGCATTTT.

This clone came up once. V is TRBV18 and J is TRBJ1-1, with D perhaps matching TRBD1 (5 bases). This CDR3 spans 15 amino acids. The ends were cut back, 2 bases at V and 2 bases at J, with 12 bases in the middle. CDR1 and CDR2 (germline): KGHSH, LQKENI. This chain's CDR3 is CASSPNETANTEAFF. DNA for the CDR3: TGTGCCAGCTCACCAAATGAGACAGCTAACACTGAAGCTTTCTTT.

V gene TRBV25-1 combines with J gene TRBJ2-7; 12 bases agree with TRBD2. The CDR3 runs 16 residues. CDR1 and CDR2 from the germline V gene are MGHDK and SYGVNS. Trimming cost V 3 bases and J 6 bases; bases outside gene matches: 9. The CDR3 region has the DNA TGTGCCAGCAGTGACGTACGACTAGCGGGAGCAGGCGAGCAGTACTTC. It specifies CASSDVRLAGAGEQYF.

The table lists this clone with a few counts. The CDR3 coding sequence is TGTGCCAGCAGCGTAGGAGTGGGGGGGCACACAGATACGCAGTATTTT. This codes for CASSVGVGGHTDTQYF. V is TRBV9 and J is TRBJ2-3; D is perhaps TRBD2 (7 bases). Germline CDR1 reads SGDLS; CDR2 reads YYNGEE. V was shortened by 0 bases and J by 2 bases, with 13 bases between the two germline ends. This CDR3 contains 16 residues.

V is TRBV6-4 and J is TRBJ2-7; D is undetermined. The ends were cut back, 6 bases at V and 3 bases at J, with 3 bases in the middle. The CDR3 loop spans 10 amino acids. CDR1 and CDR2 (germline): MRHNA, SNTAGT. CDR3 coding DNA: TGTGCCAGCAGCTTCTACGAGCAGTACTTC. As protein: CASSFYEQYF.

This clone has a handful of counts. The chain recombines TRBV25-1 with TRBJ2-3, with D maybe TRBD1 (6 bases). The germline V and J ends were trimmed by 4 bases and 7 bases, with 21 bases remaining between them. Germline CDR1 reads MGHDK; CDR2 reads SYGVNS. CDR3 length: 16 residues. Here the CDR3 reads CASSASLGQGPNTQYF. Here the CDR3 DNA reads TGTGCCAGCAGTGCCTCGCTGGGGCAGGGGCCAAATACGCAGTATTTT. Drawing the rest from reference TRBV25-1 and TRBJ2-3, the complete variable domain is EADIYQTPRYLVIGTGKKITLECSQTMGHDKMYWYQQDPGMELHLIHYSYGVNSTEKGDLSSESTVSRIRTEHFPLTLESARPSHTSQYLCASSASLGQGPNTQYFGPGTRLTVL.

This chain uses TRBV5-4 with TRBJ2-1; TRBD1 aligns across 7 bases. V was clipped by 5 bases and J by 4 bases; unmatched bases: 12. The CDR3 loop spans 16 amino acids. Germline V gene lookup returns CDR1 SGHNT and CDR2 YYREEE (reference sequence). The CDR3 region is CASRGLGTVNYNEQFF. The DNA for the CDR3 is TGTGCCAGCAGGGGTTTAGGGACAGTGAATTACAATGAGCAGTTCTTC. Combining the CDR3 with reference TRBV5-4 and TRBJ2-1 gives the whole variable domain ETGVTQSPTHLIKTRGQQVTLRCSSQSGHNTVSWYQQALGQGPQFIFQYYREEENGRGNFPPRFSGLQFPNYSSELNVNALELDDSALYLCASRGLGTVNYNEQFFGPGTRLTVL.

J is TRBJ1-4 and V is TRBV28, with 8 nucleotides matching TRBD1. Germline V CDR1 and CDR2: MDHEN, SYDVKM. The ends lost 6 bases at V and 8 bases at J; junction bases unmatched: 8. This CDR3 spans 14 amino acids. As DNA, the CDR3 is TGTGCCAGCAGCCACGGACAGGGTCGCGAAAAACTGTTTTTT. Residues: CASSHGQGREKLFF.

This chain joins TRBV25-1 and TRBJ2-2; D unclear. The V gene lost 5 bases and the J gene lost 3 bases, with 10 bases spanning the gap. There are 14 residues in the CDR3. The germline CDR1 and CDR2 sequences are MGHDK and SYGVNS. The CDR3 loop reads CASSRNSYTGELFF. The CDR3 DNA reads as TGTGCCAGCAGTAGGAACAGCTACACCGGGGAGCTGTTTTTT.

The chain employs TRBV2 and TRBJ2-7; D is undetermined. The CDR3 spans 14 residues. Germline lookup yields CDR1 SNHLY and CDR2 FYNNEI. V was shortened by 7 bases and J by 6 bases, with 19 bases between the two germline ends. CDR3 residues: CASTLQNAPGEQYF. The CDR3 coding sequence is TGTGCCAGCACCTTACAGAACGCTCCCGGCGAGCAGTACTTC.

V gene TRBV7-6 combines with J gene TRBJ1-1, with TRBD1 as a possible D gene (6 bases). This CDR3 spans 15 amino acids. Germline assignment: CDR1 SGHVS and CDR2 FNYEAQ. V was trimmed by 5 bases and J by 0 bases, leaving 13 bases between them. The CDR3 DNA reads TGTGCCAGCAGCCCGCGGACAGACATGAACACTGAAGCTTTCTTT. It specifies CASSPRTDMNTEAFF.

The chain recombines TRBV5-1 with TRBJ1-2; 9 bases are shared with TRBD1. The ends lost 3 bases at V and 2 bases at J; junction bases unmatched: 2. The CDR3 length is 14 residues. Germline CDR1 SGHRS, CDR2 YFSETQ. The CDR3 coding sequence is TGCGCCAGCAGCTACGGGACAGGGAACTATGGCTACACCTTC. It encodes CASSYGTGNYGYTF.